Listed below are T cell receptor beta chains from one sample, sequenced in a study of blood T cells in healthy people across ages. One entry per CDR3 protein, called by TCRdb with MiXCR from the 5' RACE reads. The data hold more than 650,000 distinct CDR3 sequences, with 40% to 65% observed a single time. Material: blood. The receptors derive from a man older than 75 in good health. Each CDR3 is given with its conserved first and last residue.

V gene	J gene	CDR3 protein
TRBV5-1	TRBJ2-3	CASSPDGDRGRTDTQYF
TRBV10-3	TRBJ2-7	CAIRQGQGDEQYF
TRBV27	TRBJ2-7	CASSATPNDRREQYF
TRBV5-5	TRBJ1-1	CASSFGTAFF
TRBV25-1	TRBJ2-7	CASSAESQGAYSYEQYF
TRBV28	TRBJ1-2	CASSLRTHGYTF
TRBV3-1	-	CASSTQPREETQYF
TRBV5-1	TRBJ1-2	CASSSAGTEIYGYTF
TRBV27	-	CASSHGQGLAGEGEQYF
TRBV29-1	TRBJ2-1	CSGAGGPNEQFF
TRBV20-1	-	CSASKASGSYEQYF
TRBV29-1	TRBJ2-1	CSVEDAGGFVSYNEQFF
TRBV11-2	TRBJ1-2	CASSLGSAGLGYGYTF
TRBV5-1	TRBJ2-3	CASSLVTDTQYF
TRBV20-1	TRBJ2-1	CSAPTSGVYNEQFF
TRBV5-1	TRBJ1-1	CAGNDLGPTLNTEAFF
TRBV29-1	TRBJ2-5	CSGLLAGGWEQYF
TRBV20-1	TRBJ1-4	CSAPTLEYEKLFF
TRBV12-3/TRBV12-4	TRBJ2-3	CASSSNRGGTDTQYF
TRBV15	TRBJ2-5	CATSRGGTGSRGKTQYF
TRBV6-1	TRBJ2-4	CASSVTSSHKNIQYF
TRBV7-9	-	CASSSGQGSEQYF
TRBV20-1	TRBJ2-1	CSASPRLAGAAEQFF
TRBV5-6	-	CASSAGLSAYEQYF
TRBV4-1	TRBJ2-5	CASSQDPDGGLQETQYF
TRBV7-9	TRBJ1-2	CASSLNRGGYGYTF
TRBV7-2	TRBJ2-7	CASSLARGRISYEQYF
TRBV27	TRBJ2-3	CASSFRGTGTDTQYF